This T cell receptor (beta chain) was recovered during a study of T-cell reconstitution after alpha-beta-depleted transplantation in children. Unique molecular identifiers were built into the TCRbeta library. MiXCR, applied by TCRdb to the PCR reads, yields one record per CDR3 protein. The sample includes about 410,000 distinct CDR3 sequences, about 20% of them seen just once. This CDR3 contains 14 residues. Germline assignment: CDR1 SEHNR and CDR2 FQNEAQ (reference sequence). The V gene lost 5 bases and the J gene lost 4 bases, with 11 bases spanning the gap. This chain connects TRBV7-9 to TRBJ2-2, with D possibly matching TRBD2 (5 bases). The material sequenced was PBMCs from the stem cell graft donor, taken from the stem cell graft. The TCR was taken from a human donor who donated a stem cell graft to a child with acute myeloid leukemia. The CDR3 loop reads CASSPGLPTGELFF. As DNA, the CDR3 is TGTGCCAGCAGCCCAGGACTGCCCACCGGGGAGCTGTTTTTT.